The rows below give T cell receptor beta chains drawn from one sample of a study of T-cell reconstitution after alpha-beta-depleted transplantation in children. From the PCR reads, TCRdb called clonotypes with MiXCR, one entry per CDR3 protein. Of some 76,000 distinct CDR3 sequences listed, approximately 11% are singletons. The sequencing here drew on PBMCs, taken before TCRalphabeta/CD19-depleted stem cell transplant. These receptor sequences come from a boy between 10 and 17 years old with acute myeloid leukemia, due to receive a stem cell transplant. Each CDR3 is given with its conserved first and last residue. D genes are given only for firm matches. For some rows the clone size is stated as once, few or many, or as a class when expanded; others skip it.

>many|TRBV5-1|NA|TRBJ2-3
TGCGCCAGCAGCTTAGACGGAAGCACAGATACGCAGTATTTT
CASSLDGSTDTQYF
>many|TRBV5-6|NA|TRBJ1-2
TGTGCCAGCAGCTCGGGACGAACTGAATATGGCTACACCTTC
CASSSGRTEYGYTF
>many|TRBV5-1|NA|TRBJ1-1
TGCGCCAGCGGGGCCGGGGCCGGGAACACTGAAGCTTTCTTT
CASGAGAGNTEAFF
>NA|TRBV5-5|NA|TRBJ1-2
TGTGCCAGCACGTCCCAGTATGCACTTTCACATTGGAACTATGGCTACACCTTC
CASTSQYALSHWNYGYTF
>NA|TRBV3-1|TRBD2|TRBJ2-7
TGTGCCACCTGCCACCTCGGACTAGCGGGACCCATCTACGAGCAGTACTTC
CATCHLGLAGPIYEQYF
>many|TRBV27|TRBD2|TRBJ2-3
TGTGCCAGCACCATGATCAAGGGACTAGCGGGAGGACGGGGCCCAGATACGCAGTATTTT
CASTMIKGLAGGRGPDTQYF
>many|TRBV30|NA|TRBJ2-3
TGTGCCTGGCGGATCACAGATACGCAGTATTTT
CAWRITDTQYF
>many|TRBV7-2|NA|TRBJ2-1
TGTGCCAGCAGCTTAAGGACGGTCAATGAGCAGTTCTTC
CASSLRTVNEQFF
>many|TRBV6-1|TRBD2|TRBJ2-1
TGTGCCAGCAGGGGGGCGGGGGGTGATGAGCAGTTCTTC
CASRGAGGDEQFF
>many|TRBV12-3/TRBV12-4|NA|TRBJ2-7
TGTGCCAGCAGTCCCGGGACCATCATATGGCAGTACTTC
CASSPGTIIWQYF
>many|TRBV28|NA|TRBJ1-1
TGTGCCAGCAGTTTGGGGAGCACCCTGAACACTGAAGCTTTCTTT
CASSLGSTLNTEAFF
>many|TRBV27|TRBD1|TRBJ2-3
TGTGCCAGCAGTTTAGGGACAGGGAGGGGTTTAGATACGCAGTATTTT
CASSLGTGRGLDTQYF
>NA|TRBV12-3/TRBV12-4|NA|TRBJ2-3
TGTGCCAGCACTAGCGGACAGGTCTTTGGAGATACGCAGTATTTT
CASTSGQVFGDTQYF
>many|TRBV6-5|NA|TRBJ1-5
TGTGCCAGCAGTTTCAGCCAATATAGCAATCAGCCCCAGCATTTT
CASSFSQYSNQPQHF